The entry below gives a single TCR beta chain sequence along with its context. The target antigen is unknown. The data are from a study of OX40 agonist ivuxolimab in advanced cancers. Study conclusions and caveats: Clones of CD4+ and CD8+ blood T cells grew by week 6 at doses of 0.1 to 3.0 mg/kg.

The CDR3 has 14 residues. Germline-derived CDR1 and CDR2 are MDHEN and SYDVKM. V lost 5 bases to trimming and J lost 0 bases; unmatched junction nucleotides: 1. Assay: immunoSEQ multiplex PCR; the TCRdb copy retains only in-frame clones and omits some. The sample has approximately 110,000 clones, 85% to 95% seen once. Sequenced here: CD4+ or CD8+ T cells sorted from blood, sampled in a trial of the OX40 agonist ivuxolimab. The origin of this receptor is an adult with an advanced solid tumor such as melanoma, head and neck, liver or kidney cancer. The chain has TRBV28 and TRBJ2-3; 8 bases are shared with TRBD2. In DNA, the CDR3 is TGTGCCAGCAGTCCGGGAGGGAGCACAGATACGCAGTATTTT. Encoded protein: CASSPGGSTDTQYF.